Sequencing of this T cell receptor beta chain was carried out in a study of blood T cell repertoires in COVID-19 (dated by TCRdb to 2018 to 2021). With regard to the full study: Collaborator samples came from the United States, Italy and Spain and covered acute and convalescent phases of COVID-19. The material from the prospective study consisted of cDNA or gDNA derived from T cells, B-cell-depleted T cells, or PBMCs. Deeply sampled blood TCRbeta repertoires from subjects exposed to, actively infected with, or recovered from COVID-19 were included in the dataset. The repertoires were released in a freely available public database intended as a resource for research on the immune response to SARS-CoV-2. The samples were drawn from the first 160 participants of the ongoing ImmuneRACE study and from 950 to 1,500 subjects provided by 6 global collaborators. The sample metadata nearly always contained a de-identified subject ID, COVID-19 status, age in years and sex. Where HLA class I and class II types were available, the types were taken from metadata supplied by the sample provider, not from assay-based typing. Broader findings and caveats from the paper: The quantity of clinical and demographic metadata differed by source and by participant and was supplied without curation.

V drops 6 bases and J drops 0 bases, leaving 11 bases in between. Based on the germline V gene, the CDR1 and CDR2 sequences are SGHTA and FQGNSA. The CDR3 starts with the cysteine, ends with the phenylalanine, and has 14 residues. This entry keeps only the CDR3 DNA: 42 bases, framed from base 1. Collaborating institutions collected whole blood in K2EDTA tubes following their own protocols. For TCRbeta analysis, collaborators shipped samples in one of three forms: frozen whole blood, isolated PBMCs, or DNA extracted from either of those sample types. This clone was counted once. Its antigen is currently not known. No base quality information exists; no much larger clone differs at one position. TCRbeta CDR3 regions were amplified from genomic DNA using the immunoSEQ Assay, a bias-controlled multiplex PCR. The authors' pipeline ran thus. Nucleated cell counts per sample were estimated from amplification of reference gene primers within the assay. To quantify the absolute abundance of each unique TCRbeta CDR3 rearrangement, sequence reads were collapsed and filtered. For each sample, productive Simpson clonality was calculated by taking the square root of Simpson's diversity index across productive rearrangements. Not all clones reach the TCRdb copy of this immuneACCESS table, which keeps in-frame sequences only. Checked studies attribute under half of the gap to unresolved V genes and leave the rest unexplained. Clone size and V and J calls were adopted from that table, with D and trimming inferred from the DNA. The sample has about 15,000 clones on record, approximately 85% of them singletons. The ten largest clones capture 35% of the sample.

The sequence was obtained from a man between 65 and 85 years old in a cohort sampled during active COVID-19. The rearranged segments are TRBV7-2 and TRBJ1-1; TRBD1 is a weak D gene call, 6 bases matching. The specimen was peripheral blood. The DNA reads TGTGCCAGCAGATACTCAGGGGTGAACACTGAAGCTTTCTTT. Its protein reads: CASRYSGVNTEAFF.